This T cell receptor (beta chain) was identified during a study of blood T cell repertoires in COVID-19. Looking at the study overall: The United States, Italy and Spain provided the acute and convalescent COVID-19 samples.

Under the authors' procedure: It was from reference gene primer amplification that nucleated cell counts were estimated. The repertoire was sequenced with immunoSEQ multiplex PCR; TCRdb's copy has only in-frame clones and lacks some. That table supplies the V and J calls and clone size; D and trimming were determined from the DNA. The repertoire consists of about 120,000 clones, with about 70% occurring once and the leading ten covering around 2%. The CDR3 sequence is 14 residues long. From germline, CDR1 is SGHNT and CDR2 YYREEE (reference sequence). With 0 bases removed from V and 5 bases from J, the gap between germline ends came to 11 bases.

The V gene is TRBV5-4, the J gene TRBJ1-2; D is perhaps TRBD1 (5 bases). This clonotype was obtained from a woman in her 70s with acute or convalescent COVID-19. Sequencing was done on a sample of peripheral blood. CDR3 sequence (DNA): TGTGCCAGCAGCTTGGGGGGCGGAACGTATGGCTACACCTTC. Protein sequence: CASSLGGGTYGYTF. The whole variable domain, filled in from reference TRBV5-4 and TRBJ1-2, reads ETGVTQSPTHLIKTRGQQVTLRCSSQSGHNTVSWYQQALGQGPQFIFQYYREEENGRGNFPPRFSGLQFPNYSSELNVNALELDDSALYLCASSLGGGTYGYTFGSGTRLTVV.